The clone carrying this TCR beta chain has just a few counts. The antigen remains undetermined. This sample was included in a study of naive and memory T cell subsets. Points from the study as a whole: Naive repertoires, especially CD8, held a few larger clonotypes, possibly memory cells re-expressing CD45RA. Findings for naive and memory subsets could not be checked against ground truth.

Germline CDR1 reads SQVTM; CDR2 reads ANQGSEA. The V end was cut by 4 bases, the J end by 2 bases, with 5 bases between. This CDR3 has 12 residues. Overnight CMV lysate stimulation of fresh PBMCs defined donor CMV status by CD4+ IFNgamma. An equimolar mix of two oligonucleotides served as the beta constant-region primer for TRBC1 and TRBC2. Nested alpha and beta constant-region primers with the SP2 primer drove four PCR rounds on ligated cDNA. TCRdb re-derived calls from the UMI-ligation and nested PCR reads in MiXCR, one entry per CDR3 protein. This table has more than 95,000 distinct CDR3 sequences, 13% to 15% appearing once.

The chain combines TRBV29-1 with TRBJ2-2; D uncertain. This sequence was found in a human donor in good health. Sequenced input: naive CD8+ T cells from blood. Here the CDR3 DNA reads TGCAGCGTTGGGGTAAACACCGGGGAGCTGTTTTTT. Translation: CSVGVNTGELFF.